This T cell receptor beta chain derives from a study of T-cell memory formation after mild COVID-19. Study-wide results and limits: CD4+ bias marked clones expanding day 15 to 37, unlike balanced contracting clones.

Via MiXCR, TCRdb re-called the 5' RACE reads, giving one row per CDR3 protein. The sample includes around 180,000 distinct CDR3 sequences, around 18% of them seen just once. This clonotype was found a few times. Its matching antigen is unknown. This CDR3 is built from 14 residues. Germline CDR1 and CDR2: DFQATT and SNEGSKA (reference sequence). V was pared by 5 bases and J by 8 bases, with 10 bases of the junction left unmatched. This chain connects TRBV20-1 to TRBJ2-4; TRBD1 matches at 9 bases. This receptor was taken from a man aged 18-30 years who had mild COVID-19 (a few samples of this study predate the infection). Cell type and time point are not known. Sample: PBMCs or a T cell subset sorted from them (not recorded which). CDR3 nucleotides: TGCAGTGCTGCTCTGACAGGGGGATTGGACATTCAGTACTTC. As protein: CSAALTGGLDIQYF.